This T cell receptor (beta chain) was recovered during a study of naive and memory T cell subsets. CD8 T cells were positively selected from what remained after CD4 positive selection. Cells stained for CD3, CD4, CD8, CD45RA, CD27 and viability were sorted into four CD45RA/CD27 subsets. This clonotype was detected a few times. Its antigen is not known. Two oligonucleotides, mixed equimolar, formed the beta constant-region primer covering TRBC1 and TRBC2. Nested alpha and beta constant-region primers with the SP2 primer drove four PCR rounds on ligated cDNA. TCRdb itself ran the UMI-ligation and nested PCR reads through MiXCR, one entry per CDR3 protein. The table records over 110,000 distinct CDR3 sequences, about 20% of them present only once. Whole-study findings and limits: A few larger clonotypes appeared in naive repertoires, especially CD8, possibly memory cells re-expressing CD45RA.

V shed 8 bases and J 10 bases; nucleotides not matched to a gene: 5. The length of the CDR3 is 13 residues. Per germline, CDR1 GTSNPN and CDR2 SVGIG (reference sequence). This clonotype was obtained from a human donor in good health. The rearrangement links TRBV30 to TRBJ2-1, with TRBD2 identical over 16 bases. The sequenced sample was naive CD8+ T cells from blood. Here the CDR3 reads CARGLAGGGEQFF. For the CDR3, the DNA is TGTGCCCGGGGACTAGCGGGAGGGGGGGAGCAGTTCTTC.